The 11 T cell receptor beta chains below all came from one sample that was sequenced in a study. TCRdb re-derived calls from the RT-PCR reads in MiXCR, one entry per CDR3 protein. The table includes more than 550,000 distinct CDR3 sequences, approximately 14% detected once. Sequenced input: memory CD4+ T cells from blood. Receptor source: a female donor in good health, serving as a healthy control.

This clonotype occurred a few times. The chain couples TRBV5-1 to TRBJ2-2; 8 bases map to TRBD2. V shed 4 bases, J shed 3 bases, and the junction held 5 bases outside the gene matches. This CDR3 is 15 amino acids long. From germline, CDR1 is SGHRS and CDR2 YFSETQ. As DNA, the CDR3 is TGCGCCAGCAGCGCGGGGGGTACGGACACCGGGGAGCTGTTTTTT. This encodes CASSAGGTDTGELFF.

The rearrangement uses TRBV5-1 and TRBJ1-4; weak D call: TRBD1 (5 bases). This CDR3 is built from 14 residues. V lost 1 base and J lost 7, with 11 bases in between. Germline CDR1 is SGHRS and CDR2 is YFSETQ. CDR3 residues: CASSLSRDGEKLFF. CDR3 bases: TGCGCCAGCAGCTTGAGCAGGGACGGTGAAAAACTGTTTTTT.

This clonotype was seen many times. This sequence joins TRBV5-1 and TRBJ1-3; TRBD1 might be the D (5 bases). CDR1 and CDR2 from the germline V gene are SGHRS and YFSETQ. The V end lost 1 base, the J end lost 0 bases, and 11 bases lay between the germline ends. The CDR3 has 16 amino acids. CDR3 bases: TGCGCCAGCAGCTTGTCGGGGCCGGACTCTGGAAACACCATATATTTT. Its translation: CASSLSGPDSGNTIYF.

This clonotype occurred many times. The chain carries TRBV5-6 and TRBJ2-1; D could derive from TRBD1 or TRBD2 (5 bases each). CDR1 is SGHDT, CDR2 YYEEEE, per germline. V lost 0 bases and J 9 bases, leaving 10 bases between the germline ends. The CDR3 loop spans 13 amino acids. DNA of the CDR3: TGTGCCAGCAGCTTGGCGAGGGGTGGTGAGCAGTTCTTC. Translation: CASSLARGGEQFF.

This clonotype was counted a few times. The rearrangement joins TRBV6-6 to TRBJ1-2; tentatively, D is TRBD1 (5 bases). This CDR3 comprises 15 residues. Germline CDR1 reads MNHNY; CDR2 reads SVGAGI (reference sequence). The V and J ends lost 6 bases and 0 bases respectively, with 14 bases between them. The CDR3 bases are TGTGCCAGCAGGGCCGGGGAGGGACCTAACTATGGCTACACCTTC. Residues: CASRAGEGPNYGYTF.

This clonotype was detected many times. The V and J genes are TRBV6-1 and TRBJ2-2; D is possibly TRBD2 (6 bases). V lost 5 bases and J lost 4, with 17 bases in between. From germline, CDR1 is MNHNS and CDR2 SASEGT. The CDR3 is 16 residues long. CDR3 protein: CASSTPVVAATGELFF. The CDR3 DNA follows: TGTGCCAGCAGTACCCCTGTGGTAGCGGCCACCGGGGAGCTGTTTTTT.

This sequence joins TRBV19 and TRBJ2-3; weak D call: TRBD1 (5 bases). V was cut by 3 bases and J by 7 bases, with 14 bases left in between. The CDR3 loop spans 14 amino acids. Germline V gene lookup returns CDR1 LNHDA and CDR2 SQIVND (reference sequence). CDR3 amino acids: CASSIGQGRNTQYF. The DNA for the CDR3 is TGTGCCAGTAGTATCGGGCAGGGCAGGAATACGCAGTATTTT. Full variable domain (remainder filled in from reference TRBV19 and TRBJ2-3): DGGITQSPKYLFRKEGQNVTLSCEQNLNHDAMYWYRQDPGQGLRLIYYSQIVNDFQKGDIAEGYSVSREKKESFPLTVTSAQKNPTAFYLCASSIGQGRNTQYFGPGTRLTVL.

This clonotype was seen more than once but under ten times. The chain is built from TRBV6-1 and TRBJ1-2; the match to TRBD1 covers 7 bases. Germline loops: CDR1 MNHNS, CDR2 SASEGT. The junction had 13 bases not matched to a gene; V was cut back by 10 bases and J by 8 bases. The CDR3 has 13 residues. The chain's CDR3 is CATPGQNLWGYTF. As DNA, the CDR3 is TGTGCCACCCCGGGACAGAACCTCTGGGGCTACACCTTC.

This clonotype appeared a few times. An end of the junction differs from the germline gene, which may be a read error. The gene calls are TRBV20-1 and TRBJ1-2; no firm D call. This CDR3 has 13 amino acids. Per the germline V gene, CDR1 is DFQATT and CDR2 is SNEGSKA (reference sequence). For the CDR3, the DNA is TGTCACTCAACGGGAGTGGGCGACTATGGCTACACCTTC. Translating it yields CHSTGVGDYGYTF.

This clonotype has ten or more counts. This chain joins TRBV4-2 and TRBJ2-1; 12 bases fit TRBD2. With 1 base clipped from V and 10 bases from J, the junction kept 8 bases outside the gene matches. Germline V lookup: CDR1 LGHNA, CDR2 YNFKEQ. The CDR3 is made up of 16 amino acids. The DNA for the CDR3 is TGTGCCAGCAGCCAAGGTGCTAGCGGGAGGGTGAAGGAGCAGTTCTTC. Its protein is CASSQGASGRVKEQFF.

The chain recombines TRBV5-5 with TRBJ1-1; possibly TRBD1 for D (6 bases). The germline gives CDR1 SGHKS, CDR2 YYEKEE (reference sequence). This CDR3 has 15 amino acids. V lost 8 bases and J 0 bases, leaving 17 bases between the germline ends. CDR3 nucleotide sequence: TGTGCCAGTAGTACAGGGCGAACCGTGAACACTGAAGCTTTCTTT. This encodes CASSTGRTVNTEAFF.